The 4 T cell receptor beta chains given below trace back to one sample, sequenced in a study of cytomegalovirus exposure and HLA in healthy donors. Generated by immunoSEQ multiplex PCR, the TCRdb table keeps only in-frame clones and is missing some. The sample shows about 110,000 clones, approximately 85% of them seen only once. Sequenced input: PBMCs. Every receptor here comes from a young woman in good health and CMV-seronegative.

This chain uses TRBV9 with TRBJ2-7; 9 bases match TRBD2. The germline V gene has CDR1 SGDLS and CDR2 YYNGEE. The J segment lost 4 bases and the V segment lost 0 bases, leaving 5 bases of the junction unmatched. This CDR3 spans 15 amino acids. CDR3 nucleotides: TGTGCCAGCAGCGTAGGGGGTAGCGGGGGATACGAGCAGTACTTC. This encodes CASSVGGSGGYEQYF.

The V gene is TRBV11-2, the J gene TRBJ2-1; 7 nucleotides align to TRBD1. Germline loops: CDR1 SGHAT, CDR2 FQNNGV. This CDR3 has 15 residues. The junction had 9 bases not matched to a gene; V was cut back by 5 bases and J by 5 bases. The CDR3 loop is CASSPLTGRNNEQFF. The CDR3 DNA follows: TGTGCCAGCAGCCCATTGACAGGGCGGAACAATGAGCAGTTCTTC.

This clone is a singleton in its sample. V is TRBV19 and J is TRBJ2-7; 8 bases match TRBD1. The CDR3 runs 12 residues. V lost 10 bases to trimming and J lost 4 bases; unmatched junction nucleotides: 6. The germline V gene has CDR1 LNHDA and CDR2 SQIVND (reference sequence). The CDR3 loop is CATTDRAYEQYF. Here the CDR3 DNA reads TGTGCCACCACGGACAGGGCATACGAGCAGTACTTC.

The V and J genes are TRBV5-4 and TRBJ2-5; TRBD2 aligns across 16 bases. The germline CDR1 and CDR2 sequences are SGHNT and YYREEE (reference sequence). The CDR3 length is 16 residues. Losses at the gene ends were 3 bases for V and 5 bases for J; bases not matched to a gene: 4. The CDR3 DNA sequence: TGTGCCAGCAGCTCGGGACTAGCGGGGGGGGTGGAGACCCAGTACTTC. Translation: CASSSGLAGGVETQYF.